Presented here are 17 T cell receptor beta chains from one specimen sequenced in a study of human T cells and chemical hapten exposure. TCRdb analysed the RACE reads with MiXCR anew, one entry per CDR3 protein. This table has some 84,000 distinct CDR3 sequences, roughly 8.5% appearing once. Indicated time point: pre-sensitization, week 0. Sample treatment: therapeutic diphenylcyclopropenone sensitization with weekly scalp DPC. The source was whole blood, collected in connection with sensitization to the hapten diphenylcyclopropenone (DPC). These receptors originate from a man aged 35 to 55 with alopecia areata. Some clones in this sample may be carry-over from other donors' samples.

This clonotype was counted many times. V is TRBV27 and J is TRBJ2-3; TRBD2 matches 7 bases. V lost 7 bases to trimming and J lost 10 bases; unmatched junction nucleotides: 5. Per the germline V gene, CDR1 is MNHEY and CDR2 is SMNVEV (reference sequence). CDR3 length: 11 amino acids. In nucleotides, the CDR3 is TGTGCCAGCAAAGTGGGGGGGTCGCAGTATTTT. This sequence encodes CASKVGGSQYF.

This clonotype was detected a few times. The chain recombines TRBV5-1 with TRBJ1-2; unclear D gene. Germline V lookup: CDR1 SGHRS, CDR2 YFSETQ. V was pared by 1 base and J by 5 bases, with 12 bases between. The length of the CDR3 is 14 residues. The CDR3 region is CASSLLGGKYGYTF. The CDR3 DNA reads TGCGCCAGCAGCTTGTTGGGAGGGAAGTATGGCTACACCTTC. The whole variable domain, remainder taken from reference TRBV5-1 and TRBJ1-2, is KAGVTQTPRYLIKTRGQQVTLSCSPISGHRSVSWYQQTPGQGLQFLFEYFSETQRNKGNFPGRFSGRQFSNSRSEMNVSTLELGDSALYLCASSLLGGKYGYTFGSGTRLTVV.

The table lists this clonotype with a few counts. J is TRBJ2-1 and V is TRBV28; 15 nucleotides line up with TRBD2. Germline loops: CDR1 MDHEN, CDR2 SYDVKM. The V and J ends lost 3 bases and 6 bases, in that order; junction bases with no gene match: 6. CDR3 length equals 17 residues. The CDR3 here is CASSFPRTSGRANEQFF. The CDR3 DNA reads TGTGCCAGCAGTTTTCCGCGGACTAGCGGGAGGGCCAATGAGCAGTTCTTC. Looking up the rest from reference TRBV28 and TRBJ2-1 gives the full variable domain: DVKVTQSSRYLVKRTGEKVFLECVQDMDHENMFWYRQDPGLGLRLIYFSYDVKMKEKGDIPEGYSVSREKKERFSLILESASTNQTSMYLCASSFPRTSGRANEQFFGPGTRLTVL.

This rearrangement joins TRBV27 to TRBJ1-1, with D perhaps TRBD1 (5 bases). The germline V gene encodes CDR1 MNHEY and CDR2 SMNVEV (reference sequence). The CDR3 is 15 residues long. Trimming took 6 bases from V and 2 from J, leaving 16 bases between them. The CDR3, as DNA: TGTGCCAGCAGAGAGTTCGGGGCAGCCAACACTGAAGCTTTCTTT. Encoded protein: CASREFGAANTEAFF.

The rearrangement links TRBV15 to TRBJ1-5; D ambiguous. Germline values: CDR1 LNHNV, CDR2 YYDKDF (reference sequence). Trimming took 1 base from V and 2 from J, leaving 3 bases between them. CDR3 size: 13 residues. The CDR3 sequence is CATSRVGNQPQHF. The CDR3, as DNA: TGTGCCACCAGCAGAGTAGGCAATCAGCCCCAGCATTTT.

This clonotype was observed a handful of times. The CDR3 DNA follows: TGTGCCAGTAGGAGCGGACAGGGGGCGGCTGGGGCCAACGTCCTGACTTTC. Protein: CASRSGQGAAGANVLTF. The chain has TRBV19 and TRBJ2-6, with TRBD1 identical over 11 bases. Germline lookup yields CDR1 LNHDA and CDR2 SQIVND (reference sequence). After removal of 6 bases from V and 2 bases from J, the junction contained 6 bases not matched to a gene. This CDR3 has 17 residues.

The chain couples TRBV30 to TRBJ1-4; D is undetermined. The CDR3 spans 13 residues. Germline assignment: CDR1 GTSNPN and CDR2 SVGIG (reference sequence). V gave up 2 bases and J gave up 8 bases, with 12 bases separating them. The CDR3 nucleotides read TGTGCCTGGAGTTTGTCGGGTGCGGAAAAACTGTTTTTT. Translating gives CAWSLSGAEKLFF.

Details on this clonotype: One junction end disagrees with the germline gene, perhaps due to a read error. V gene TRBV7-7 combines with J gene TRBJ2-1; D unresolved. Germline-derived CDR1 and CDR2 are SSHAT and FNYEAQ (reference sequence). CDR3 length: 15 amino acids. The CDR3 DNA reads as TGTGCTAGCAGCTTAGGGCCTCCCCCCGGCAATGAGCAGTTCTTC. Protein sequence: CASSLGPPPGNEQFF.

This chain connects TRBV3-1 to TRBJ2-3; 10 bases match TRBD2. The CDR3 extends over 17 amino acids. Germline values: CDR1 LGHDT, CDR2 YNNKEL (reference sequence). V dropped 1 base and J dropped 0; count of bases not matched to a gene: 4. The CDR3 DNA reads as TGTGCCAGCAGCCAAGTCGGACTAGCGGTTAGCACAGATACGCAGTATTTT. This gives the protein CASSQVGLAVSTDTQYF.

This clonotype was seen only a few times. V is TRBV7-9 and J is TRBJ2-5; tentatively, D is TRBD2 (6 bases). This CDR3 contains 14 residues. V was shortened by 4 bases and J by 3 bases, with 12 bases between the two germline ends. CDR1 SEHNR and CDR2 FQNEAQ come from the germline V gene (reference sequence). The CDR3 DNA is TGTGCCAGCAGCTCGACTAGTCTCAAAGAGACCCAGTACTTC. Its translation is CASSSTSLKETQYF.

The chain joins TRBV29-1 to TRBJ2-3; TRBD1 or TRBD2 may be the D gene (5 bases each). In germline, CDR1 is SQVTM, CDR2 ANQGSEA. Trimming removed 0 bases at V and 3 bases at J, with 10 bases between. The CDR3 runs to 14 residues. The CDR3 loop is CSVEDRGGTDTQYF. In DNA, the CDR3 is TGCAGCGTTGAAGATCGTGGGGGTACAGATACGCAGTATTTT.

The chain recombines TRBV12-3 or TRBV12-4 with TRBJ2-7; 7 bases align to TRBD2. The CDR3 runs to 13 residues. Trimming took 1 base from V and 7 from J; bases not matched to a gene: 4. In nucleotides, the CDR3 is TGTGCCAGCAGTTTAGGGGCGGGACTAGAGCAGTACGTC. Protein: CASSLGAGLEQYV.

This clonotype has only a few counts. CDR3 region: CSARAGQAGLPQHF. The DNA of the CDR3 is TGCAGTGCTAGAGCGGGACAGGCAGGCTTGCCCCAGCATTTT. The chain recombines TRBV20-1 with TRBJ1-5; 8 bases fit TRBD1. The CDR3 covers 14 residues. Germline V gives CDR1 DFQATT, CDR2 SNEGSKA (reference sequence). The V gene end was trimmed by 1 base and the J gene end by 9 bases; junction bases not matched to a gene: 8.

The genes are TRBV7-6 and TRBJ2-1, with a tentative D call TRBD1 (6 bases). The CDR3 runs 16 residues. Germline lookup yields CDR1 SGHVS and CDR2 FNYEAQ. Trimming left V 1 base short and J 8 bases short, with 18 bases between. The CDR3 is CASSLGPHREGYEQFF. In nucleotides, the CDR3 is TGTGCCAGCAGCTTAGGTCCCCACAGGGAAGGGTATGAGCAGTTCTTC.

This chain uses TRBV29-1 with TRBJ2-5; D ambiguous. This CDR3 contains 10 residues. The germline gives CDR1 SQVTM, CDR2 ANQGSEA. Trimming pared 7 bases from V and 6 bases from J, leaving 9 bases between. The CDR3 is CSASEKTQYF. In DNA, the CDR3 is TGCAGCGCGAGCGAGAAGACCCAGTACTTC.

V usage is TRBV7-6 and J usage is TRBJ1-1; D not certain. Germline-derived CDR1 and CDR2 are SGHVS and FNYEAQ. The CDR3 loop spans 13 amino acids. V lost 1 base to trimming and J lost 7 bases, with 10 bases between them. The CDR3 DNA reads as TGTGCCAGCAGCTTAGTACAGCGACGTGAAGCTTTCTTT. Encoded protein: CASSLVQRREAFF.

This clonotype came up a few times. The V gene is TRBV27, the J gene TRBJ1-2; maybe TRBD1 (5 bases). CDR3 length: 15 residues. The germline V gene encodes CDR1 MNHEY and CDR2 SMNVEV (reference sequence). Trimming removed 0 bases at V and 4 bases at J, with 12 bases between. CDR3 nucleotide sequence: TGTGCCAGCAGTTTATCAGGGCAGAGGGGCTATGGCTACACCTTC. Translation gives CASSLSGQRGYGYTF.